The rows below give T cell receptor beta chains drawn from one sample of a study of metastatic and nonmetastatic thyroid tumors. TCRdb re-called the PCR reads through MiXCR. This table has tens of thousands of clones, about 12% appearing once. The material sequenced was blood. These receptors were taken from a female donor with papillary thyroid cancer or a benign thyroid nodule (not recorded which). Some clones in this sample may be carry-over from other donors' samples. CDR3s include the opening cysteine and the closing phenylalanine or tryptophan. Fields, in order: D gene, V gene, clone size, J gene, CDR3 protein, CDR3 DNA. A D gene is named only where the DNA matches it firmly. Size values are once, few and many counts, or a class for expanded clones, and some rows have none.

>.|TRBV28|many|TRBJ1-4
CATSRLALTDEKLFF
TGTGCCACCTCTCGGTTGGCCCTGACGGATGAAAAACTGTTTTTT
>TRBD1|TRBV7-9|many|TRBJ1-3
CASSPGTGPGNTIYF
TGTGCCAGCAGCCCGGGGACAGGTCCAGGAAACACCATATATTTT
>TRBD1|TRBV5-1|many|TRBJ2-5
CASSLSQGAWQETQYF
TGCGCCAGCAGCTTGTCTCAGGGGGCCTGGCAAGAGACCCAGTACTTC
>TRBD2|TRBV20-1|many|TRBJ2-5
CSAKPGVAGGRKGETQYF
TGCAGTGCCAAACCGGGGGTAGCGGGAGGGAGGAAAGGAGAGACCCAGTACTTC
>TRBD2|TRBV5-4|many|TRBJ2-3
CASSKRESTDTQYF
TGTGCCAGCAGTAAGCGGGAGTCAACCGATACGCAGTATTTT
>.|TRBV28|many|TRBJ2-6
CASSTPRETYFSGANVLTF
TGTGCCAGCAGCACACCTCGGGAAACCTACTTCTCTGGGGCCAACGTCCTGACTTTC
>.|TRBV7-6|many|TRBJ2-1
CASSLGGVSYEQFF
TGTGCCAGCAGCTTAGGGGGAGTTAGCTATGAGCAGTTCTTC
>.|TRBV4-3|many|TRBJ2-3
CASSQLGDTQYF
TGCGCCAGCAGCCAACTGGGGGATACGCAGTATTTT
>.|TRBV19|.|TRBJ2-2
CASSRGTDLAANTGELFF
TGTGCCAGTAGTAGAGGGACCGACCTCGCCGCAAACACCGGGGAGCTGTTTTTT
>.|TRBV12-3/TRBV12-4|medium-sized|TRBJ2-2
CASSLSLGELFF
TGTGCCAGCAGTTTATCCCTCGGGGAGCTGTTTTTT
>.|TRBV9|.|TRBJ2-2
CASSRDTKNTGELFF
TGTGCCAGCAGCCGTGACACAAAGAACACCGGGGAGCTGTTTTTT
>.|TRBV7-2|many|TRBJ1-1
CASSLERQAVGAFF
TGTGCCAGCAGCTTAGAAAGGCAGGCTGTCGGAGCTTTCTTT
>TRBD1|TRBV20-1|many|TRBJ2-2
CSASFGTGDTGELFF
TGCAGTGCTAGTTTTGGGACAGGGGACACCGGGGAGCTGTTTTTT
>.|TRBV7-2|medium-sized|TRBJ1-2
CASSYQSYGYTF
TGTGCCAGCAGCTACCAGAGTTATGGCTACACCTTC
>.|TRBV2|many|TRBJ2-1
CASYFQGVGSYNEQFF
TGTGCCAGCTACTTCCAAGGGGTAGGCTCCTACAATGAGCAGTTCTTC
>.|TRBV28|medium-sized|TRBJ1-6
CASSLPHGNSPLHF
TGTGCCAGCAGTCTCCCCCACGGGAATTCACCCCTCCACTTT
>TRBD1|TRBV12-3/TRBV12-4|few|TRBJ2-2
CASSLRGTGETGELFF
TGTGCCAGCAGTTTGAGGGGGACAGGGGAGACCGGGGAGCTGTTTTTT
>TRBD1|TRBV7-9|many|TRBJ1-2
CASSFPTGKDYGYTF
TGTGCCAGCAGCTTTCCGACAGGGAAGGACTATGGCTACACCTTC
>TRBD2|TRBV5-1|once|TRBJ2-7
CASSGGLAAYEQYF
TGCGCCAGCAGCGGCGGACTAGCGGCCTACGAGCAGTACTTC
>.|TRBV28|many|TRBJ2-7
CASSLRGLSYEQYF
TGTGCCAGCAGTTTAAGAGGGTTATCCTACGAGCAGTACTTC
>TRBD1|TRBV5-1|many|TRBJ1-2
CASSLITGAYGYTF
TGCGCCAGCAGCCTTATAACAGGGGCCTATGGCTACACCTTC
>TRBD1|TRBV18|many|TRBJ1-1
CASSPDRVRGTEAFF
TGTGCCAGCTCACCGGACAGGGTCCGAGGGACTGAAGCTTTCTTT
>.|TRBV6-1|medium-sized|TRBJ1-6
CASSPQGINSPLHF
TGTGCCAGCAGTCCGCAGGGGATTAATTCACCCCTCCACTTT
>TRBD1|TRBV28|few|TRBJ1-6
CASSTDRGGSPLHF
TGTGCCAGCAGCACAGACAGGGGAGGTTCACCCCTCCACTTT
>TRBD2|TRBV2|few|TRBJ2-7
CASSVLPGGLNEQYF
TGTGCCAGCAGTGTGTTGCCGGGAGGCTTGAACGAGCAGTACTTC
>.|TRBV6-1|medium-sized|TRBJ1-3
CASSDPGNTIYF
TGTGCCAGCAGTGACCCAGGAAACACCATATATTTT
>TRBD1|TRBV27|few|TRBJ1-2
CASISIQGTRLFRYTF
TGTGCCAGCATTTCTATACAGGGGACAAGGCTTTTTCGCTACACCTTC
>.|TRBV5-4|.|TRBJ2-2
CASSLEVTRNAGELFF
TGTGCCAGCAGCTTGGAGGTGACTAGGAACGCCGGGGAGCTGTTTTTT
>.|TRBV4-3|many|TRBJ1-2
CASSSLTGPGYTF
TGCGCCAGCAGCTCATTAACAGGGCCCGGCTACACCTTC
>.|TRBV6-4|few|TRBJ1-1
CASTAGTEAFF
TGTGCCAGCACAGCGGGCACTGAAGCTTTCTTT
>.|TRBV15|.|TRBJ1-2
CATSREGGGRGYTF
TGTGCCACCAGCAGAGAGGGGGGGGGACGGGGCTACACCTTC
>TRBD1|TRBV19|.|TRBJ2-7
CESSPGDGTGHYEQYF
TGTGAAAGTAGTCCCGGGGACGGGACAGGGCACTACGAGCAGTACTTC
>TRBD2|TRBV20-1|few|TRBJ2-5
CSAPRLAGETQYF
TGCAGTGCCCCTCGACTAGCGGGTGAGACCCAGTACTTC
>TRBD2|TRBV14|medium-sized|TRBJ2-3
CASSQLTWGGADTQYF
TGTGCCAGCAGCCAACTAACGTGGGGGGGAGCAGATACGCAGTATTTT